This is a list of T cell receptor beta chains from one sample in a study of cytomegalovirus exposure and HLA in healthy donors. Repertoires were generated with immunoSEQ multiplex PCR, while TCRdb's copy carries only in-frame clones and drops some. The sample lists some 140,000 clones; about 83% were seen once. Sequenced input: PBMCs. Receptor source: a woman between 25 and 40 years old in good health and CMV-seronegative. Both conserved end residues are part of each CDR3. A D gene is named only where the DNA matches it firmly. Clone size appears in some rows only: once, few, many, or a class for an expanded clone.

J,size,length,D,V,CDR3,DNA
TRBJ2-7,-,15,TRBD1,TRBV5-5,CASRSMTGLFYEQYF,TGTGCCAGCAGGAGCATGACAGGGTTGTTCTACGAGCAGTACTTC
TRBJ1-1,-,13,-,TRBV19,CASSIGGDTEAFF,TGTGCCAGTAGTATAGGGGGCGACACTGAAGCTTTCTTT
TRBJ1-6,-,16,-,TRBV11-1,CASSLAGSSYNSPLHF,TGTGCCAGCAGCTTAGCAGGGAGCTCCTATAATTCACCCCTCCACTTT
TRBJ1-6,few,13,-,TRBV30,CAWSPGIDSPLHF,TGTGCCTGGAGTCCAGGGATTGATTCACCCCTCCACTTT
TRBJ2-1,-,16,-,TRBV4-3,CASSQGGWGGHTEQFF,TGCGCCAGCAGCCAAGGTGGGTGGGGGGGCCATACTGAGCAGTTCTTC
TRBJ1-6,-,15,TRBD1,TRBV6-5,CASSSRQGTNSPLHF,TGTGCCAGCAGTTCTCGACAGGGGACAAATTCACCCCTCCACTTT
TRBJ1-2,-,14,TRBD1,TRBV6-5,CASSYSRTGSGYTF,TGTGCCAGCAGTTACTCGCGGACAGGGTCTGGCTACACCTTC
TRBJ2-3,-,18,TRBD1,TRBV29-1,CSVEGATGGAPLQDTQYF,TGCAGCGTTGAAGGTGCGACAGGGGGCGCCCCCCTGCAAGATACGCAGTATTTT
TRBJ2-1,-,18,TRBD2,TRBV10-3,CAISGGLAGGSSYNEQFF,TGTGCCATCAGTGGAGGGCTAGCGGGGGGTAGCTCCTACAATGAGCAGTTCTTC
TRBJ1-2,once,15,-,TRBV6-1,CASTPGRDFPYGYTF,TGTGCCAGCACTCCCGGCAGGGACTTCCCATATGGCTACACCTTC
TRBJ2-7,-,14,TRBD1,TRBV6-5,CASSWTGRSYEQYF,TGTGCCAGCAGTTGGACAGGTCGGTCCTACGAGCAGTACTTC
TRBJ1-2,-,12,TRBD1,TRBV10-3,CARPGTEYGYTF,TGTGCCAGACCCGGGACAGAATATGGCTACACCTTC
TRBJ1-5,-,13,-,TRBV6-6,CASQRGSNQPQHF,TGTGCCAGCCAGCGTGGGAGCAATCAGCCCCAGCATTTT
TRBJ2-1,-,12,-,TRBV30,CAWSRNYNEQFF,TGTGCCTGGTCCAGGAATTACAATGAGCAGTTCTTC
TRBJ2-1,once,14,TRBD2,TRBV2,CASVGTTRNNEQFF,TGTGCCAGCGTAGGGACTACCAGAAACAATGAGCAGTTCTTC
TRBJ2-2,few,13,-,TRBV30,CAFATISNGELFF,TGTGCCTTCGCGACAATTTCCAACGGGGAGCTGTTTTTT
TRBJ2-1,-,13,-,TRBV28,CASSSFAYNEQFF,TGTGCCAGCAGTTCCTTTGCCTACAATGAGCAGTTCTTC
TRBJ2-1,-,16,TRBD2,TRBV19,CASTTSLAGAYNEQFF,TGTGCCAGTACCACCTCGCTAGCGGGGGCCTACAATGAGCAGTTCTTC
TRBJ2-5,-,13,TRBD1,TRBV5-1,CASSVQGRETQYF,TGCGCCAGCAGCGTACAGGGGCGAGAGACCCAGTACTTC
TRBJ2-7,-,14,-,TRBV7-2,CASSFQRSSYEQYF,TGTGCCAGCAGCTTCCAGCGGAGCTCCTACGAGCAGTACTTC
TRBJ1-1,-,14,-,TRBV19,CASSIWRMNTEAFF,TGTGCCAGTAGTATTTGGAGAATGAACACTGAAGCTTTCTTT
TRBJ2-7,-,16,TRBD2,TRBV7-2,CASSLRVLAGGLEQYF,TGTGCCAGCAGCTTAAGAGTCCTAGCGGGGGGGCTCGAGCAGTACTTC
TRBJ2-2,-,17,-,TRBV1,CTSSRPSGGANTGELFF,TGCACCAGCAGCCGTCCTAGCGGGGGCGCGAACACCGGGGAGCTGTTTTTT
TRBJ1-4,-,16,TRBD1,TRBV7-9,CASSFRQQGAYEKLFF,TGTGCCAGCAGCTTCAGACAGCAGGGGGCTTATGAAAAACTGTTTTTT
TRBJ2-2,-,16,-,TRBV9,CASSVADGGYTGELFF,TGTGCCAGCAGCGTAGCGGACGGGGGATACACCGGGGAGCTGTTTTTT
TRBJ2-1,-,16,TRBD2,TRBV11-2,CASSLDPGLGRNEQFF,TGTGCCAGCAGCTTAGATCCGGGACTAGGCAGAAATGAGCAGTTCTTC
TRBJ2-3,-,15,TRBD1,TRBV19,CASSPTGDSTDTQYF,TGTGCCAGTAGTCCGACAGGGGATAGCACAGATACGCAGTATTTT
TRBJ2-5,once,15,-,TRBV7-8,CASSLVGAFQETQYF,TGTGCCAGCAGCTTAGTTGGAGCATTCCAAGAGACCCAGTACTTC
TRBJ2-3,once,17,TRBD2,TRBV2,CASSDRTSPGGTDTQYF,TGTGCCAGCAGTGATAGGACTAGCCCAGGGGGCACAGATACGCAGTATTTT
TRBJ1-2,-,17,TRBD1,TRBV11-2,CASSLALGRGRSYGYTF,TGTGCCAGCAGCTTAGCCCTCGGCAGGGGGCGAAGCTATGGCTACACCTTC
TRBJ1-1,-,14,-,TRBV19,CASSIVGGGTEAFF,TGTGCCAGTAGTATAGTCGGAGGCGGGACTGAAGCTTTCTTT
TRBJ1-1,-,11,-,TRBV6-6,CASRPGSEAFF,TGTGCCAGCAGACCAGGGTCTGAAGCTTTCTTT
TRBJ1-3,-,15,-,TRBV7-2,CASSPWGGTGNTIYF,TGTGCCAGCAGCCCTTGGGGGGGGACTGGAAACACCATATATTTT
TRBJ2-3,-,15,TRBD2,TRBV9,CASSSAGGRPDTQYF,TGTGCCAGCAGCTCGGCGGGGGGACGACCAGATACGCAGTATTTT
TRBJ2-7,-,11,TRBD1,TRBV20-1,CSTGDSYEQYF,TGCAGTACAGGGGATTCCTACGAGCAGTACTTC
TRBJ1-2,-,14,-,TRBV6-1,CASSVQGWGYGYTF,TGTGCCAGCAGCGTACAGGGTTGGGGCTATGGCTACACCTTC
TRBJ1-4,-,15,-,TRBV9,CASSVSQGGGEKLFF,TGTGCCAGCAGCGTATCGCAGGGCGGTGGTGAAAAACTGTTTTTT
TRBJ2-3,once,17,-,TRBV4-2,CASSQSSSPMGTDTQYF,TGTGCCAGCAGCCAATCGAGTTCGCCGATGGGCACAGATACGCAGTATTTT
TRBJ2-1,-,15,TRBD1,TRBV6-1,CASRRTGQGGNEQFF,TGTGCCAGCAGAAGGACCGGACAGGGAGGCAATGAGCAGTTCTTC
TRBJ2-3,-,12,-,TRBV7-9,CASSKPLNTQYF,TGTGCCAGCAGCAAGCCCTTGAATACGCAGTATTTT
TRBJ2-7,-,15,TRBD2,TRBV7-9,CASTLGLAGGYEQYF,TGTGCCAGCACCTTGGGACTAGCGGGGGGATACGAGCAGTACTTC
TRBJ2-3,-,16,TRBD1,TRBV19,CASSATGTSPTDTQYF,TGTGCCAGTAGTGCGACAGGGACCTCCCCGACAGATACGCAGTATTTT
TRBJ2-1,-,15,TRBD1,TRBV9,CASSIEGATYNEQFF,TGTGCCAGCAGCATAGAGGGGGCAACATACAATGAGCAGTTCTTC
TRBJ2-1,-,17,TRBD2,TRBV19,CASSRAWGGGAYNEQFF,TGTGCCAGTAGTAGAGCCTGGGGCGGGGGTGCCTACAATGAGCAGTTCTTC
TRBJ1-4,once,13,-,TRBV5-1,CASSPGVNEKLFF,TGCGCCAGCAGCCCCGGAGTTAATGAAAAACTGTTTTTT
TRBJ1-2,-,13,TRBD1,TRBV5-1,CASSPDRGHGYTF,TGCGCCAGCAGCCCTGACAGGGGTCATGGCTACACCTTC
TRBJ1-2,-,13,-,TRBV6-6,CASRYQQTRGYTF,TGTGCCAGCAGGTACCAACAGACACGAGGCTACACCTTC